This TCR beta chain was recovered during a study of T cell repertoires in cytomegalovirus infection. About the study: In public TCR beta signatures, there were indications of both CMV infection and matching HLA type. Study conclusions and caveats: Across the ex vivo response, the dominant clonotypes were HLA-C-restricted CMV-specific TCR beta clonotypes.

On this clonotype itself: Its antigen is not known.

From the reads, TCRdb called clonotypes with MiXCR, one entry per CDR3 protein. Of some 700,000 distinct CDR3 sequences listed, about 30% are singletons. Trimming removed 1 base at V and 8 bases at J, with 17 bases between. The CDR3 extends over 15 amino acids. CDR1 and CDR2 (germline): SGHTA, FQGNSA. The sample here was cultured PBMCs, taken from culture after CMV antigen stimulation. The rearrangement joins TRBV7-2 to TRBJ1-2; unclear D gene. This TCR derives from a human donor in good health (CMV status not recorded). Some clones in this sample may be carry-over from other donors' samples. As DNA, the CDR3 is TGTGCCAGCAGCTTAGAGGGCTCGGCCCCACGGGGCTACACCTTC. Translating gives CASSLEGSAPRGYTF. The entire variable domain, with the rest obtained from reference TRBV7-2 and TRBJ1-2, is as follows: GAGVSQSPSNKVTEKGKDVELRCDPISGHTALYWYRQSLGQGLEFLIYFQGNSAPDKSGLPSDRFSAERTGGSVSTLTIQRTQQEDSAVYLCASSLEGSAPRGYTFGSGTRLTVV.